A selection of T cell receptor beta chains follows, all from one sample in a study of blood T cell repertoires in COVID-19. Here immunoSEQ multiplex PCR was the method, and the copy in TCRdb shows in-frame clones only, minus some. The table shows about 240,000 clones, with roughly 91% occurring only once. Sequenced input: PBMCs or T cells enriched from blood (not recorded which). The receptors derive from a middle-aged man who had recovered from COVID-19. CDR3s include the opening cysteine and the closing phenylalanine or tryptophan. Each record gives: V gene, J gene, CDR3 protein.

TRBV11-1	TRBJ2-7	CASSLARVREQYF
TRBV5-1	TRBJ1-1	CASSMRPREDTEAFF
TRBV5-1	TRBJ2-1	CASSFTTSGGPEYNEQFF
TRBV4-2	TRBJ2-2	CASSKGLAGNTGELFF
TRBV27	TRBJ2-2	CASSLLRGDPNTGELFF
TRBV5-4	TRBJ1-4	CASSLDRGNEKLFF
TRBV20-1	TRBJ1-2	CSARGIYGYTF
TRBV7-2	TRBJ2-1	CASSPTGAYNEQFF
TRBV13	TRBJ1-1	CASSLGLGEAFF
TRBV7-3	TRBJ2-2	CASSPQSGRKSGELFF
TRBV4-1	TRBJ2-7	CASSLSVPSPGTGSYEQYF
TRBV7-6	TRBJ2-7	CASSLSWGGTGEDYEQYF
TRBV5-4	TRBJ2-1	CASSPRGREIHEQFF
TRBV18	TRBJ1-5	CASSPTGGLTGNQPQHF
TRBV7-2	TRBJ2-7	CASSSIATEQYF
TRBV5-1	TRBJ1-4	CASSPARQDLQSQREKLFF
TRBV7-9	TRBJ2-3	CASSLASVNTDTQYF
TRBV30	TRBJ1-1	CAWNRGLYAEAFF
TRBV4-3	TRBJ2-3	CASSLRTVSDTQYF
TRBV19	TRBJ2-5	CASSYGEKAGKETQYF
TRBV6-2/TRBV6-3	TRBJ2-2	CASSRLATNTGELFF
TRBV18	TRBJ2-5	CASSPVSQQETQYF
TRBV15	TRBJ1-1	CATSRDPRDTEAFF
TRBV12-3/TRBV12-4	TRBJ1-6	CASSLTGGPPLHF
TRBV9	TRBJ2-2	CASSVRPSGSGGNGELFF
TRBV5-4	TRBJ1-2	CASSLWDTGGWRGYTF
TRBV27	TRBJ1-3	CASSLSGRGIGNTIYF
TRBV24-1	TRBJ2-1	CATSDQTSGGNNEQFF
TRBV19	TRBJ2-3	CASSRRQGFRTDTQYF
TRBV9	TRBJ1-1	CASSRQVATEAFF
TRBV7-9	TRBJ1-5	CASSLSGDQPQHF
TRBV7-6	TRBJ2-1	CASSPGTSGGSYNEQFF
TRBV15	TRBJ1-2	CATSRDLAGAYGYTF
TRBV7-7	TRBJ2-3	CASSLEAGSTDTQYF
TRBV28	TRBJ1-5	CASRKDRISNQPQHF
TRBV3-1/TRBV3-2	TRBJ1-1	CASSHKAQAGAAFF
TRBV7-9	TRBJ1-3	CASSAPGSGNTIYF
TRBV21-1	TRBJ1-6	CASSKVGREDSPLHF
TRBV6-5	TRBJ1-6	CASSYDWGSPLHF
TRBV5-1	TRBJ1-1	CASSFSGTEAFF
TRBV19	TRBJ2-2	CASSPPPGTGVRGELFF
TRBV27	TRBJ2-3	CANKTGTGMLKNRVDTQYF
TRBV5-6	TRBJ1-4	CASSLGFGNPIGEKLFF
TRBV5-1	TRBJ2-7	CASSFPGQGYEQYF
TRBV7-2	TRBJ1-1	CASSLLRGTGNTEAFF
TRBV6-5	TRBJ1-1	CAIHRGARGTEAFF
TRBV5-1	TRBJ2-2	CASSSATGLVSRTGELFF
TRBV3-1/TRBV3-2	TRBJ2-5	CASSQEVGVPETQYF
TRBV2	TRBJ1-2	CASSDRQGILYGYTF